Each of the 27 T cell receptor beta chains below was sequenced from the same sample in a study of cytomegalovirus exposure and HLA in healthy donors. PCR was performed using 60 Vbeta and 13 Jbeta primers. The protocol was immunoSEQ multiplex PCR, while the TCRdb copy is restricted to in-frame clones and leaves out a portion. The sample yields about 180,000 clones, around 79% seen once. Sequenced material: PBMCs. These receptors originate from a woman aged 50 to 60 in good health and CMV-seronegative.

This sequence joins TRBV7-3 and TRBJ2-2; D unresolved. The CDR3 loop spans 14 amino acids. The germline V gene encodes CDR1 SGHTA and CDR2 FQGTGA. Trimming stripped 5 bases from V and 5 bases from J, with 12 bases between. CDR3 sequence reads: CASSPEHVTGELFF. The CDR3 DNA reads TGTGCCAGCAGCCCCGAACATGTAACCGGGGAGCTGTTTTTT.

Of note for this clone: The same CDR3 is also encoded by other DNA sequences in this sample. The chain has TRBV7-9 and TRBJ2-5, with TRBD2 as a possible D gene (6 bases). V lost 5 bases to trimming and J lost 5 bases, with 15 bases between them. CDR1 SEHNR and CDR2 FQNEAQ come from the germline V gene (reference sequence). This CDR3 has 14 amino acids. The CDR3 DNA is TGTGCCAGCAGCCTAATGGGAGGAGGGGAGACCCAGTACTTC. Its protein is CASSLMGGGETQYF.

The chain combines TRBV5-1 with TRBJ2-7; 11 positions agree with TRBD2. Germline CDR1 and CDR2: SGHRS and YFSETQ. V lost 1 base to trimming and J lost 2 bases; unmatched junction nucleotides: 11. This CDR3 has 18 residues. The CDR3 DNA reads TGCGCCAGCAGCTTGAAAGCCTTGACTAGCGGGGTTACCTACGAGCAGTACTTC. This translates into CASSLKALTSGVTYEQYF.

This clone has just a few counts. This chain joins TRBV6-1 and TRBJ1-1; D is perhaps TRBD1 (5 bases). The V gene's germline CDR1 is MNHNS and CDR2 SASEGT. This CDR3 contains 13 residues. Between the trimmed V and J ends, which lost 4 bases and 0 bases, there was a span of 6 bases. The CDR3 DNA reads as TGTGCCAGCAGTGGACAGTTGAACACTGAAGCTTTCTTT. Translation gives CASSGQLNTEAFF.

This clone appeared once. This rearrangement joins TRBV7-2 to TRBJ1-5; D is uncertain. Trimming shortened V by 5 bases and J by 5 bases, and 16 bases separated the two germline ends. Per the germline V gene, CDR1 is SGHTA and CDR2 is FQGNSA. This CDR3 comprises 15 residues. CDR3 nucleotides: TGTGCCAGCAGCACCTGGCCGGGTCGGGATCAGCCCCAGCATTTT. Amino acid sequence: CASSTWPGRDQPQHF.

This clone came up a few times. V usage is TRBV4-3 and J usage is TRBJ1-1, with TRBD1 matching 12 bases. This CDR3 spans 18 amino acids. Germline CDR1 is LGHNA and CDR2 is YSLEER. With 2 bases clipped from V and 3 bases from J, the junction kept 10 bases outside the gene matches. Here the CDR3 reads CASSQRDRGPLRDTEAFF. DNA for the CDR3: TGCGCCAGCAGCCAACGGGACAGGGGGCCTCTTAGAGACACTGAAGCTTTCTTT.

The rearrangement joins TRBV28 to TRBJ1-3; a possible D gene is TRBD1 (6 bases). The CDR3 runs 17 residues. Trimming stripped 7 bases from V and 0 bases from J, with 19 bases between. From germline, CDR1 is MDHEN and CDR2 SYDVKM. The CDR3 coding sequence is TGTGCCAGCACCATAGGCAGGGGCAGCCCCTCTGGAAACACCATATATTTT. Translated, it gives CASTIGRGSPSGNTIYF.

V is TRBV5-6 and J is TRBJ2-3; 13 bases map to TRBD2. This CDR3 is built from 16 residues. Germline lookup yields CDR1 SGHDT and CDR2 YYEEEE. V lost 1 base, J lost 6 bases, and 5 bases stayed unmatched. The CDR3 DNA follows: TGTGCCAGCAGCTTGCCGGGGACTAGCGGGGCGGATACGCAGTATTTT. Translation: CASSLPGTSGADTQYF. Filled out from reference TRBV5-6 and TRBJ2-3, the complete variable domain reads DAGVTQSPTHLIKTRGQQVTLRCSPKSGHDTVSWYQQALGQGPQFIFQYYEEEERQRGNFPDRFSGHQFPNYSSELNVNALLLGDSALYLCASSLPGTSGADTQYFGPGTRLTVL.

This chain joins TRBV11-2 and TRBJ2-7; TRBD1 is a possible D gene (5 bases). V was cut by 1 base and J by 3 bases, with 10 bases left in between. Per the germline V gene, CDR1 is SGHAT and CDR2 is FQNNGV. This CDR3 is 14 amino acids long. The CDR3 DNA sequence: TGTGCCAGCAGCTTAGCATCTCAGGGCTACGAGCAGTACTTC. It is translated as CASSLASQGYEQYF.

This clone has just one count. The chain is built from TRBV11-2 and TRBJ2-4, with D maybe TRBD2 (6 bases). This CDR3 contains 15 residues. The germline V gene encodes CDR1 SGHAT and CDR2 FQNNGV. Trimming removed 1 base at V and 9 bases at J, with 16 bases between. The CDR3 coding sequence is TGTGCCAGCAGCTTAGTGGGGGGAGTCTCGGGCATTCAGTACTTC. Translated: CASSLVGGVSGIQYF.

The chain employs TRBV5-4 and TRBJ1-6, with TRBD1 matching over 7 bases. This CDR3 contains 14 residues. The J segment lost 10 bases and the V segment lost 4 bases, leaving 8 bases of the junction unmatched. The germline CDR1 and CDR2 sequences are SGHNT and YYREEE (reference sequence). The CDR3 DNA reads TGTGCCAGCAGCATGGACAGGACATACTCACCCCTCCACTTT. Protein product: CASSMDRTYSPLHF.

V usage is TRBV29-1 and J usage is TRBJ1-4, with a possible D match to TRBD1 (6 bases). Germline CDR1 reads SQVTM; CDR2 reads ANQGSEA. This CDR3 is 14 amino acids long. V lost 6 bases and J 0 bases, leaving 11 bases between the germline ends. CDR3 in DNA: TGCAGCGTAAGGGGGGGAGCAACTAATGAAAAACTGTTTTTT. This translates into CSVRGGATNEKLFF.

As DNA, the CDR3 is TGTGCCAGCAGTCCAGGGCCGAACACCGGGGAGCTGTTTTTT. Translating it yields CASSPGPNTGELFF. The chain recombines TRBV6-4 with TRBJ2-2; weak D call: TRBD1 (5 bases). Germline values: CDR1 MRHNA, CDR2 SNTAGT. The CDR3 consists of 14 residues. Deletions cut 5 bases from V and 0 bases from J, with 7 bases between.

V usage is TRBV28 and J usage is TRBJ1-2; D uncertain. The germline V and J ends were trimmed by 1 base and 5 bases, with 11 bases remaining between them. CDR1 is MDHEN and CDR2 is SYDVKM in the germline V gene. The CDR3 runs to 14 residues. CDR3 DNA sequence: TGTGCCAGCAGTTTATTAGAGGAAAGATATGGCTACACCTTC. Translated, it gives CASSLLEERYGYTF.

This chain uses TRBV28 with TRBJ2-7; 7 bases map to TRBD2. The V gene end was trimmed by 4 bases and the J gene end by 9 bases; junction bases not matched to a gene: 9. Germline assignment: CDR1 MDHEN and CDR2 SYDVKM. The CDR3 length is 13 residues. This CDR3 reads CASSSGLVTGQYF. Here the CDR3 DNA reads TGTGCCAGCAGTTCCGGACTAGTGACGGGGCAGTACTTC. Filled out from reference TRBV28 and TRBJ2-7, the complete variable domain reads DVKVTQSSRYLVKRTGEKVFLECVQDMDHENMFWYRQDPGLGLRLIYFSYDVKMKEKGDIPEGYSVSREKKERFSLILESASTNQTSMYLCASSSGLVTGQYFGPGTRLTVT.

The V gene is TRBV28, the J gene TRBJ2-4, with D tentatively TRBD1 (6 bases). The CDR3 is 19 amino acids. The germline V gene has CDR1 MDHEN and CDR2 SYDVKM. V gave up 2 bases and J gave up 2 bases, with 22 bases separating them. CDR3: CASSLIVGGSLWTKNIQYF. The CDR3 nucleotides are TGTGCCAGCAGTTTAATAGTAGGGGGAAGTTTATGGACCAAAAACATTCAGTACTTC.

This chain connects TRBV27 to TRBJ1-1; D call uncertain. Germline V CDR1 and CDR2: MNHEY, SMNVEV (reference sequence). Trimming removed 6 bases from V and 2 bases from J, with 13 bases in between. CDR3 length equals 14 residues. CDR3 coding DNA: TGTGCCAGCAGCAGATTTGGACTTAACACTGAAGCTTTCTTT. It codes for CASSRFGLNTEAFF.

The chain has TRBV10-3 and TRBJ2-7, with 8 bases fitting TRBD1. CDR1 and CDR2 (germline): ENHRY, SYGVKD. V lost 10 bases, J lost 3 bases, and 8 bases stayed unmatched. The CDR3 has 13 amino acids. This CDR3 reads CASGRDRIYEQYF. The CDR3 coding sequence is TGTGCCAGCGGCCGGGACAGGATCTACGAGCAGTACTTC.

For this clone: A junction boundary mismatches the germline segment, possibly from a read error. This chain links TRBV11-2 with TRBJ2-7, with 7 bases that match TRBD2. There are 14 residues in the CDR3. Germline V gene data show CDR1 as SGHAT and CDR2 as FQNNGV. The CDR3 DNA sequence: TGTGCCGGCAGCTTAGATCGGTTGGGAGGGAGGAAGTACTTC. Its protein is CAGSLDRLGGRKYF.

This clone was seen only once. This sequence joins TRBV6-1 and TRBJ2-1; maybe TRBD1 (6 bases). The V gene lost 6 bases and the J gene lost 15 bases, with 12 bases spanning the gap. The CDR3 sequence is 10 residues long. Germline V lookup: CDR1 MNHNS, CDR2 SASEGT. The CDR3 DNA reads TGTGCCAGCAGCCCGGACAGTCGGTTCTTC. Translating it yields CASSPDSRFF.

Of note for this clone: A read error may produce the germline difference seen at one junction end. The rearrangement links TRBV4-1 to TRBJ2-7; the D gene is possibly TRBD1 (6 bases). The CDR3 is 18 residues long. CDR1 and CDR2 from the germline V gene are MGHRA and YSYEKL. Here the CDR3 reads CASSQGGPRGVRSSEQYF. CDR3 nucleotides: TGCGCCAGCAGCCAAGGGGGCCCCAGGGGCGTCAGATCCTCCGAGCAGTACTTC.

V usage is TRBV4-3 and J usage is TRBJ2-7; TRBD1 aligns across 10 bases. In germline, CDR1 is LGHNA, CDR2 YSLEER. J lost 5 bases, V lost 1 base, and 8 bases had no gene match. This CDR3 spans 16 amino acids. The CDR3 DNA sequence: TGCGCCAGCAGCCAAGGGACCGGGACAGGGGTCCACGAGCAGTACTTC. It codes for CASSQGTGTGVHEQYF.

The rearrangement links TRBV2 to TRBJ1-5, with D hard to call. Looked up from germline, CDR1 is SNHLY and CDR2 is FYNNEI. The CDR3 loop spans 13 amino acids. V lost 8 bases and J lost 7, with 15 bases in between. For the CDR3, the DNA is TGTGCCAGCGAGTACGGACTCGGGCAGCCCCAGCATTTT. Translated, it gives CASEYGLGQPQHF.

This clone came up a few times. The chain joins TRBV4-2 to TRBJ2-7; D is perhaps TRBD2 (6 bases). The germline CDR1 and CDR2 sequences are LGHNA and YNFKEQ. With 5 bases removed from V and 4 bases from J, the gap between germline ends came to 12 bases. CDR3 length equals 13 residues. The CDR3 coding sequence is TGTGCCAGCAGCTCCGCTAGCGTGTACGAGCAGTACTTC. It yields the protein CASSSASVYEQYF.

The chain recombines TRBV7-9 with TRBJ2-7, with TRBD2 matching 7 bases. This CDR3 contains 15 residues. The germline V gene has CDR1 SEHNR and CDR2 FQNEAQ (reference sequence). Unmatched junction bases numbered 11, after V lost 5 bases and J lost 4 bases. The CDR3 reads CASSPGLAVLYEQYF. DNA for the CDR3: TGTGCCAGCAGCCCCGGCCTAGCGGTATTGTACGAGCAGTACTTC.

This clone showed up just a few times. V is TRBV27 and J is TRBJ1-5, with 7 nucleotides matching TRBD1. The V gene's germline CDR1 is MNHEY and CDR2 SMNVEV (reference sequence). V shed 3 bases and J 6 bases; nucleotides not matched to a gene: 8. The CDR3 contains 15 residues. The CDR3 DNA is TGTGCCAGCAGTTTCAGTCCAGGGGGAGGTCAGCCCCAGCATTTT. Its translation is CASSFSPGGGQPQHF.

The rearrangement joins TRBV11-1 to TRBJ1-3, with TRBD1 matching 7 bases. Germline V gives CDR1 SGHAT, CDR2 FQDESV (reference sequence). Trimming took 5 bases from V and 3 from J; bases not matched to a gene: 10. This CDR3 has 16 residues. The CDR3 bases are TGTGCCAGCAGCACCCGGACAGGTTTTCGTGGAAACACCATATATTTT. It is translated as CASSTRTGFRGNTIYF. The entire variable domain, with the rest obtained from reference TRBV11-1 and TRBJ1-3, is as follows: EAEVAQSPRYKITEKSQAVAFWCDPISGHATLYWYRQILGQGPELLVQFQDESVVDDSQLPKDRFSAERLKGVDSTLKIQPAELGDSAMYLCASSTRTGFRGNTIYFGEGSWLTVV.